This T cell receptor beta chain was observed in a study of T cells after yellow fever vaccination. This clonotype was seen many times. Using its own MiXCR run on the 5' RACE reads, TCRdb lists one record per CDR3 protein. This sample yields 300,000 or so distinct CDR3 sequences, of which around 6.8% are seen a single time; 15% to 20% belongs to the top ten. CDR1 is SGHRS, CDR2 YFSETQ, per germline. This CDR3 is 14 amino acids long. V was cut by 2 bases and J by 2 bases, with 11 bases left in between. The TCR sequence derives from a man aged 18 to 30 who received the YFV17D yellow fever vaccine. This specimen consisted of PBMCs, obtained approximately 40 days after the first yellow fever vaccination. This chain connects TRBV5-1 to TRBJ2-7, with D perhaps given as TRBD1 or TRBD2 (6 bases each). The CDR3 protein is CASSFEGGTYEQYF. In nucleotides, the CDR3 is TGCGCCAGCAGCTTTGAGGGGGGAACCTACGAGCAGTACTTC.